This T cell receptor beta chain emerged from a study of blood T cell repertoires in COVID-19. Living in about 25 US areas, the participants were between about 18 and 90 years of age. Assay used: immunoSEQ multiplex PCR; TCRdb lists only in-frame clones, some missing. The repertoire includes about 210,000 clones, roughly 79% of them detected once, and approximately 9% sits in the top ten. V trimming: 2 bases; J trimming: 2 bases; junction bases outside the gene matches: 8. Germline CDR1 and CDR2: LNHDA and SQIVND (reference sequence). The CDR3 runs 16 residues. This chain connects TRBV19 to TRBJ1-1; 7 positions agree with TRBD1. This sequence originates from a woman between 45 and 60 years old with acute COVID-19. The sample was PBMCs or T cells enriched from blood (not recorded which). The DNA of the CDR3 is TGTGCCAGTAGTATACGACAGGGAAGGGCCAACACTGAAGCTTTCTTT. It translates to CASSIRQGRANTEAFF.